This TCR beta chain was obtained from a study of blood T cell repertoires in COVID-19. Study at large: The United States, Italy and Spain provided the acute and convalescent COVID-19 samples.

The protocol was immunoSEQ multiplex PCR, while the TCRdb copy is restricted to in-frame clones and leaves out a portion. The data show about 320,000 clones, roughly 90% seen once. This CDR3 has 11 amino acids. Germline CDR1 MGHRA, CDR2 YSYEKL. Trimming took 5 bases from V and 11 from J, leaving 12 bases between them. This clonotype originated in a woman in her twenties or thirties who had been exposed to COVID-19. The sample consisted of PBMCs or T cells enriched from blood (not recorded which). The J gene is TRBJ1-1, the V gene TRBV4-1; no clear D gene. CDR3 sequence: CASSTTKEAFF. The CDR3 coding sequence is TGCGCCAGCAGCACGACCAAGGAGGCTTTCTTT.